This paragraph covers one TCR beta chain sequence. Participant-reported clinical history was the basis for cohort assignment. No more than 2 weeks before study entry, exposed participants had met a case of COVID-19. Authors' processing steps: Reference gene primer amplification gave nucleated cell count estimates. Data came from immunoSEQ multiplex PCR; TCRdb stores just in-frame clones and leaves some out. V and J calls and clone size are as listed in that table; D and trimming were resolved from the DNA. The table includes fewer than 250,000 clones, roughly four fifths detected once. The length of the CDR3 is 13 residues. Trimming stripped 5 bases from V and 5 bases from J, with 12 bases between. Germline assignment: CDR1 SGHTA and CDR2 FQGNSA. The source of the sample is a study of blood T cell repertoires in COVID-19. Study context: The United States, Italy and Spain provided the acute and convalescent COVID-19 samples.

The V and J genes are TRBV7-2 and TRBJ1-1; D not certain. The sequenced sample was PBMCs or T cells enriched from blood (not recorded which). The clonotype comes from a woman aged 45 to 65 who had been exposed to COVID-19. CDR3 residues: CASSPQQVTEAFF. DNA of the CDR3: TGTGCCAGCAGCCCCCAGCAGGTAACTGAAGCTTTCTTT.